This T cell receptor (beta chain) was identified in a study of blood T cell repertoires in COVID-19 (dated by TCRdb to 2018 to 2020). The study in broad terms: Collaborator samples came from the United States, Italy and Spain and covered acute and convalescent phases of COVID-19. The prospective study material was composed of cDNA or gDNA derived from T cells, B-cell-depleted T cells, or PBMCs. Subjects who had been exposed to COVID-19, were actively infected with it, or had recovered from it provided the deeply sampled blood TCRbeta repertoires that made up the dataset. The repertoires were released in a freely available public database meant as a resource for research on the immune response to SARS-CoV-2. Samples came from the ongoing ImmuneRACE study (first 160 participants) plus 1,254 subjects from 6 global collaborators. Sample metadata almost always included a de-identified subject ID, COVID-19 status, age in years and sex. Where available, HLA class I and class II types were taken from metadata supplied by the sample provider and were not determined by assay-based typing. Paper-wide results and their limitations: Clinical and demographic metadata were provided uncurated, with the amount varying by source and participant.

In the germline V gene, CDR1 corresponds to KGHDR and CDR2 to SFDVKD. The CDR3 sequence holds 13 residues, the cysteine and phenylalanine included. Left in the record is the CDR3 DNA by itself, 39 bases read in frame from the first base. Relative to germline, V is missing 10 bases and J is missing 0 bases, with 1 base of the junction outside any gene match. The immunoSEQ Assay, a bias-controlled multiplex PCR, was used to amplify TCRbeta CDR3 regions from genomic DNA. In the authors' own workflow: The number of nucleated cells in each sample was estimated from the amplification of reference gene primers within the assay. To quantify the absolute abundance of each unique TCRbeta CDR3 rearrangement, sequence reads were collapsed and filtered. Productive Simpson clonality was computed per sample as the square root of Simpson's diversity index over productive rearrangements. TCRdb holds this immuneACCESS table with in-frame rearrangements only. Some clones are missing; in checked studies, unresolved V genes explain under half, and the rest has no known cause. V and J calls and clone size are those listed in that table; D and trimming were worked out from the DNA. Counted in this sample were 200,000 to 300,000 clones; around 82% of them appeared once. The ten largest clones capture approximately 9% of the sample.

Each collaborating institution followed its own protocols to collect whole blood in K2EDTA tubes. For TCRbeta analysis, collaborator samples were shipped as frozen whole blood, as isolated PBMCs, or as DNA extracted from either sample type. As regards this clone: The clone's antigen remains unknown. Per-nucleotide qualities are absent, and no much larger clonotype sits a single base away.

The sequenced sample consisted of peripheral blood. The source of this sequence is a human donor in a cohort sampled during active COVID-19. This receptor chain uses TRBV24-1 and TRBJ2-3; 9 central bases correspond to TRBD1. The CDR3 is CATGQGSTDTQYF. The sequenced DNA: TGTGCCACAGGACAGGGGAGCACAGATACGCAGTATTTT.